The subject of this entry is one T cell receptor beta chain. The data were obtained in a study of blood T cell repertoires in COVID-19. Study overall: The United States, Italy and Spain provided the acute and convalescent COVID-19 samples.

In the authors' workflow: Estimation of nucleated cell counts was performed using reference gene primer amplification. The protocol was immunoSEQ multiplex PCR, while the TCRdb copy is restricted to in-frame clones and leaves out a portion. The DNA was the basis for D and trimming; V, J and clone size are from that table. This repertoire shows a few hundred thousand clones, roughly 87% found once; its top ten account for roughly 5%. CDR3 size: 14 residues. CDR1 is LNHDA and CDR2 is SQIVND in the germline V gene (reference sequence). Germline trimming cut 7 bases from V and 2 bases from J; bases unmatched to any gene: 5.

The sample taken for sequencing was peripheral blood. The genes are TRBV19 and TRBJ2-1; 7 bases line up with TRBD2. The source is a woman aged 40 to 50 who had recovered from COVID-19. This CDR3 is CASTPSGTYNEQFF. The CDR3 DNA is TGTGCCAGTACTCCTAGCGGTACCTACAATGAGCAGTTCTTC.